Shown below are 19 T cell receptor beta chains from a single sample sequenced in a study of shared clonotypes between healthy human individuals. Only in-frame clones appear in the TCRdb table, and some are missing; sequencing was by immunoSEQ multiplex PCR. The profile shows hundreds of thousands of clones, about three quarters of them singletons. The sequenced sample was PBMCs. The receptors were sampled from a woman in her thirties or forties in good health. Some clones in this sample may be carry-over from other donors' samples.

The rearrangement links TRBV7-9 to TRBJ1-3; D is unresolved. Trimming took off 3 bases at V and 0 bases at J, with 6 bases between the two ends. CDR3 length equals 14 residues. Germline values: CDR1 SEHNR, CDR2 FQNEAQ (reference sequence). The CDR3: CASSFQTSGNTIYF. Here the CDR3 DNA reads TGTGCCAGCAGCTTCCAAACCTCTGGAAACACCATATATTTT.

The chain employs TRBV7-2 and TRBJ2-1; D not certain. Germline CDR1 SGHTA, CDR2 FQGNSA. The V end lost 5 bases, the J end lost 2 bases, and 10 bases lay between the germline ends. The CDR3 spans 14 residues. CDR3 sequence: CASSPSQAYNEQFF. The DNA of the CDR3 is TGTGCCAGCAGCCCCAGCCAAGCCTACAATGAGCAGTTCTTC.

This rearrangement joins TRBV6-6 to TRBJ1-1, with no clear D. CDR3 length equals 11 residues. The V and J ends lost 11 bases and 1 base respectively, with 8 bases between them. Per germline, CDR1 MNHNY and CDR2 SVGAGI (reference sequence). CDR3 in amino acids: CAVASNTEAFF. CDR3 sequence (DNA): TGTGCCGTCGCGTCGAACACTGAAGCTTTCTTT.

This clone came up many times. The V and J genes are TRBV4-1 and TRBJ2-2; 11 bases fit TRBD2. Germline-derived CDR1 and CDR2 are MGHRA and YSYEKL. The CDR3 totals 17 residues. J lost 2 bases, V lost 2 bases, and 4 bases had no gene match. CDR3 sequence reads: CASSQRTSGHNTGELFF. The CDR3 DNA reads TGCGCCAGCAGCCAAAGGACTAGCGGGCATAACACCGGGGAGCTGTTTTTT.

CDR3 bases: TGTGCCAGCAGCTTAGGGGGACTAGCGGCCTACAATGAGCAGTTCTTC. Its translation is CASSLGGLAAYNEQFF. The rearrangement links TRBV13 to TRBJ2-1; the match to TRBD2 covers 11 bases. V dropped 0 bases and J dropped 2; count of bases not matched to a gene: 0. Germline V gene lookup returns CDR1 PRHDT and CDR2 FYEKMQ (reference sequence). The CDR3 spans 16 residues.

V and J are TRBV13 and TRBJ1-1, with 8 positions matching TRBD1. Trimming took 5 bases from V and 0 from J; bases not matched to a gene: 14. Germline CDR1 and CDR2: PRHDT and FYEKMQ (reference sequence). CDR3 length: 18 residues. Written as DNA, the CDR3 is TGTGCCAGCAGCCGAATACCGGGACAGGTTTCCATGAACACTGAAGCTTTCTTT. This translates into CASSRIPGQVSMNTEAFF.

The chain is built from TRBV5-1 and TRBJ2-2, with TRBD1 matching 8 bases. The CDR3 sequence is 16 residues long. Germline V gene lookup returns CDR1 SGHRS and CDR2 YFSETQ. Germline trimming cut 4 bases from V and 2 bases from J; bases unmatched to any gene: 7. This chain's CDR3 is CASSERTGPNTGELFF. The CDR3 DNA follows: TGCGCCAGCAGCGAGCGGACAGGGCCTAACACCGGGGAGCTGTTTTTT.

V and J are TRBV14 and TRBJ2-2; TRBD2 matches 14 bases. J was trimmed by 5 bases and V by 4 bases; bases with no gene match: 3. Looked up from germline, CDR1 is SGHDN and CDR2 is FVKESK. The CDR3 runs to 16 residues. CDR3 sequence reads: CASSRTSGRLTGELFF. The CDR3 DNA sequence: TGTGCCAGCAGCCGGACTAGCGGGAGGCTGACCGGGGAGCTGTTTTTT.

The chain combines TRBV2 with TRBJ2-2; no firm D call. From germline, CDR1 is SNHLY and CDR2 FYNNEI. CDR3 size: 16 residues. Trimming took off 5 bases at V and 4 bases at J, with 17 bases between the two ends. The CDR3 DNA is TGTGCCAGCAGTCAATCGTACGTGTTTAGCACCGGGGAGCTGTTTTTT. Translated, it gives CASSQSYVFSTGELFF. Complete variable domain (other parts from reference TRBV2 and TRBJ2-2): EPEVTQTPSHQVTQMGQEVILRCVPISNHLYFYWYRQILGQKVEFLVSFYNNEISEKSEIFDDQFSVERPDGSNFTLKIRSTKLEDSAMYFCASSQSYVFSTGELFFGEGSRLTVL.

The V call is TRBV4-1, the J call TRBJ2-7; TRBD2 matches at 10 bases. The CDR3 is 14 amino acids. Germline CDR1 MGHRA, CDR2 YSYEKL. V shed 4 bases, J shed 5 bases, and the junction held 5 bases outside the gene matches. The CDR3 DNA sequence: TGCGCCAGCAGCCTCGGGACTAGCGACCACGAGCAGTACTTC. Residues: CASSLGTSDHEQYF.

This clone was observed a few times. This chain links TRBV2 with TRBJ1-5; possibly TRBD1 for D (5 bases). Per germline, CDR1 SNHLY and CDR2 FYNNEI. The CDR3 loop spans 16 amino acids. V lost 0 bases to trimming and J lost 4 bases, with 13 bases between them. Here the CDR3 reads CASSEAAGSLNQPQHF. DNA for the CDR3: TGTGCCAGCAGTGAAGCAGCAGGGAGTCTGAATCAGCCCCAGCATTTT.

The CDR3 region has the DNA TGTGCCAGCAGTTTAGATTTAGCGGAGGGTTATAATGAGCAGTTCTTC. This gives the protein CASSLDLAEGYNEQFF. The rearrangement uses TRBV6-5 and TRBJ2-1, with D tentatively TRBD2 (6 bases). Per the germline V gene, CDR1 is MNHEY and CDR2 is SVGAGI. This CDR3 is 16 amino acids long. Trimming stripped 4 bases from V and 7 bases from J, with 20 bases between.

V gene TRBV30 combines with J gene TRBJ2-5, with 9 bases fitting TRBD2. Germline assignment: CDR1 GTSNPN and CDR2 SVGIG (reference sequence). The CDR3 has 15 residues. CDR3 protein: CALTPQREVQETQYF. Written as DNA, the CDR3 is TGTGCACTTACTCCCCAGCGGGAGGTGCAAGAGACCCAGTACTTC. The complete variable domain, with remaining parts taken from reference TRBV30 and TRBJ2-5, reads SQTIHQWPATLVQPVGSPLSLECTVEGTSNPNLYWYRQAAGRGLQLLFYSVGIGQISSEVPQNLSASRPQDRQFILSSKKLLLSDSGFYLCALTPQREVQETQYFGPGTRLLVL.

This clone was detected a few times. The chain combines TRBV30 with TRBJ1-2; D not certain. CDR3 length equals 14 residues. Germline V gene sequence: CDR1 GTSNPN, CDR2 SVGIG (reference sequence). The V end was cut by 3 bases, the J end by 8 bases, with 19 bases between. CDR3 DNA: TGTGCCTGGAGGATGTCCGGACCCAGCGCCGGCTACACCTTC. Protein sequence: CAWRMSGPSAGYTF. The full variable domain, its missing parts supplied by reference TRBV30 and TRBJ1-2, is SQTIHQWPATLVQPVGSPLSLECTVEGTSNPNLYWYRQAAGRGLQLLFYSVGIGQISSEVPQNLSASRPQDRQFILSSKKLLLSDSGFYLCAWRMSGPSAGYTFGSGTRLTVV.

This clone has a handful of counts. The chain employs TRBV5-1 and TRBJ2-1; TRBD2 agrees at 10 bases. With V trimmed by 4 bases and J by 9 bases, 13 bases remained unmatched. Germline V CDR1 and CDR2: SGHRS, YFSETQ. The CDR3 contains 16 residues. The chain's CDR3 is CASSPASGSWMGEQFF. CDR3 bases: TGCGCCAGCAGCCCAGCTAGCGGGAGTTGGATGGGTGAGCAGTTCTTC.

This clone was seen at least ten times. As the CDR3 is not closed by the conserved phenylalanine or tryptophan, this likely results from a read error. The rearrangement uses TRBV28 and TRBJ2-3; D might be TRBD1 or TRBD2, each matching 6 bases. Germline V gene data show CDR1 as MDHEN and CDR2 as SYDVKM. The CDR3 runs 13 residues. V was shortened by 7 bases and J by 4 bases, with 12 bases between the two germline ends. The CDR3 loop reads CASMDRLADTQYL. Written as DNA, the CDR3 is TGTGCCAGCATGGACAGACTAGCAGATACGCAGTATCTT.

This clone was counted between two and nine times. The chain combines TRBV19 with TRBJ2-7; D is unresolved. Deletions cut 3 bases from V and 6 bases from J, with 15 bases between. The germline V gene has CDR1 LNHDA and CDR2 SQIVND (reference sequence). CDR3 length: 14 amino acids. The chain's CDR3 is CASSMTPDGVEQYF. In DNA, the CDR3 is TGTGCCAGTAGTATGACCCCTGACGGAGTCGAGCAGTACTTC.

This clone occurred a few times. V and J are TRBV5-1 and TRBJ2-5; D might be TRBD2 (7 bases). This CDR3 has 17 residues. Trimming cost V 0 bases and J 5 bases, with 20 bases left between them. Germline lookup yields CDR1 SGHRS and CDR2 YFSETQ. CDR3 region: CASSLAKGGRAGETQYF. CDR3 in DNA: TGCGCCAGCAGCTTGGCCAAAGGGGGGAGGGCCGGCGAGACCCAGTACTTC.

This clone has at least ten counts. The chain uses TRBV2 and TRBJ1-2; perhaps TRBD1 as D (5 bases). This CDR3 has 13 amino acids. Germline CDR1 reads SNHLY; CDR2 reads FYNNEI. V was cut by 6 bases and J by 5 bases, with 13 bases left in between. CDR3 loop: CASRMRAGYGYTF. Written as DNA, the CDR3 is TGTGCCAGCAGGATGAGGGCAGGGTATGGCTACACCTTC.